The subject of this entry is one T cell receptor beta chain. The CDR3 extends over 15 amino acids. V trimming: 6 bases; J trimming: 4 bases; junction bases outside the gene matches: 9. Germline V gives CDR1 MDHEN, CDR2 SYDVKM. These data originate in a study of blood T cell repertoires in COVID-19. Under the authors' procedure: It was from reference gene primer amplification that nucleated cell counts were estimated. Clones were sequenced by immunoSEQ multiplex PCR, and TCRdb holds only the in-frame ones, with some missing. That table supplies the V and J calls and clone size; D and trimming were determined from the DNA. The table shows fewer than 300,000 clones, with less than 90% occurring only once.

Input material: peripheral blood. The chain uses TRBV28 and TRBJ2-1, with 7 bases identical to TRBD2. The origin of this receptor is a woman aged 65 to 85 with active or convalescent COVID-19. The CDR3 nucleotides are TGTGCCAGCAGCACTGGGGGACTACAATACAATGAGCAGTTCTTC. This encodes CASSTGGLQYNEQFF.